This is a list of T cell receptor beta chains from one sample in a study of T cell changes during pregnancy in multiple sclerosis. Measured with immunoSEQ multiplex PCR; TCRdb has only the in-frame clones, and not every one. The sample includes 65,000 to 95,000 clones, around 89% of them seen just once. Specimen: peripheral blood, collected before pregnancy. These receptor sequences come from a female donor with multiple sclerosis, enrolled in a pregnancy study. Both conserved end residues are part of each CDR3. D genes are given only for firm matches. The size field is filled for only some rows; it gives once, few, many or a size class.

V	size	J	D	CDR3	DNA
TRBV6-6	-	TRBJ1-2	-	CASSYGQSGKGYTF	TGTGCCAGCAGCTACGGACAGTCTGGAAAGGGCTACACCTTC
TRBV2	-	TRBJ1-4	-	CASSLTLRGAGEKLFF	TGTGCCAGCAGTCTAACCCTACGGGGGGCAGGAGAAAAACTGTTTTTT
TRBV20-1	-	TRBJ2-3	TRBD1	CSALTGKAYF	TGCAGTGCCCTGACAGGGAAGGCGTATTTT
TRBV18	few	TRBJ1-2	TRBD1	CASSPMTGVLYGYTF	TGTGCCAGCTCACCAATGACAGGGGTTCTATATGGCTACACCTTC
TRBV13	-	TRBJ2-7	TRBD2	CASSSWTSSYEQYF	TGTGCCAGCAGCTCATGGACTAGCTCCTACGAGCAGTACTTC
TRBV2	-	TRBJ1-2	TRBD1	CASWDRPSRGYTF	TGTGCCAGCTGGGACAGGCCCTCACGAGGCTACACCTTC
TRBV2	few	TRBJ1-6	TRBD1	CAGQGFGSPLHF	TGTGCCGGACAGGGGTTCGGTTCACCCCTCCACTTT
TRBV5-8	few	TRBJ2-3	-	CASSLLGPGEDTQYF	TGTGCCAGCAGCTTGCTCGGGCCCGGGGAAGATACGCAGTATTTT
TRBV19	-	TRBJ1-1	-	CASSIGEGLTEAFF	TGTGCCAGTAGTATAGGCGAGGGCCTCACTGAAGCTTTCTTT
TRBV7-3	-	TRBJ2-2	TRBD1	CASSYRGEAGELFF	TGTGCCAGCAGCTACAGGGGCGAGGCCGGGGAGCTGTTTTTT
TRBV5-5	-	TRBJ2-1	TRBD2	CASSLTSGGLFVYNEQFF	TGTGCCAGCAGCTTGACTAGCGGGGGGTTATTTGTCTACAATGAGCAGTTCTTC
TRBV4-1	-	TRBJ2-7	TRBD1	CASSPGQGPTYEQYF	TGCGCCAGCAGCCCCGGACAGGGGCCAACCTACGAGCAGTACTTC
TRBV10-3	-	TRBJ1-6	TRBD1	CATARGTGAHGALHF	TGTGCCACAGCACGGGGTACAGGGGCCCACGGGGCCCTCCACTTT
TRBV27	-	TRBJ1-6	-	CASSYSPRTANSPLHF	TGTGCCAGCAGTTATTCCCCAAGGACAGCCAATTCACCCCTCCACTTT
TRBV6-5	-	TRBJ1-1	TRBD1	CASSQTGGIVGAFF	TGTGCCAGCAGCCAGACAGGGGGCATTGTAGGAGCTTTCTTT
TRBV2	-	TRBJ1-5	-	CASSVSNRDSNQPQHF	TGTGCCAGCAGTGTATCGAACAGGGATAGCAATCAGCCCCAGCATTTT
TRBV11-3	-	TRBJ2-5	TRBD1	CASSLGGRTGGETQYF	TGTGCCAGCAGCTTAGGTGGTCGGACAGGGGGAGAGACCCAGTACTTC
TRBV7-2	once	TRBJ1-2	-	CASSLTRQTSNYGYTF	TGTGCCAGCAGCTTAACTCGACAGACATCTAACTATGGCTACACCTTC
TRBV10-3	-	TRBJ1-1	-	CAISETRNTEAFF	TGTGCCATCAGTGAAACACGGAACACTGAAGCTTTCTTT
TRBV7-8	-	TRBJ2-7	-	CASSLSGQVDEQYF	TGTGCCAGCAGCTTATCTGGGCAAGTGGACGAGCAGTACTTC
TRBV7-2	-	TRBJ2-1	TRBD2	CASSVLGLAGGYEQFF	TGTGCCAGCAGCGTCCTAGGACTAGCGGGAGGCTATGAGCAGTTCTTC
TRBV28	-	TRBJ2-7	-	CASSSPAGGYEQYF	TGTGCCAGCAGTTCCCCTGCAGGGGGGTACGAGCAGTACTTC
TRBV11-2	-	TRBJ2-5	TRBD1	CASSPRTGPPETQYF	TGTGCCAGCAGCCCCCGGACAGGGCCCCCGGAGACCCAGTACTTC
TRBV5-1	-	TRBJ2-2	TRBD2	CASSSGTRGGAPGELFF	TGCGCCAGCAGCTCCGGAACTCGCGGGGGGGCCCCCGGGGAGCTGTTTTTT
TRBV6-1	-	TRBJ1-4	TRBD1	CASSEAGGEYEKLFF	TGTGCCAGCAGTGAAGCAGGGGGCGAATATGAAAAACTGTTTTTT
TRBV7-2	once	TRBJ2-7	-	CASSTTPEGEQYF	TGTGCCAGCAGCACCACCCCTGAGGGCGAGCAGTACTTC
TRBV19	-	TRBJ1-5	TRBD1	CASSIGGRQGFQPQHF	TGTGCCAGTAGTATAGGGGGTCGACAGGGGTTTCAGCCCCAGCATTTT
TRBV20-1	-	TRBJ2-5	-	CSLLGVETQYF	TGCAGTCTCTTGGGCGTGGAGACCCAGTACTTC
TRBV5-6	-	TRBJ1-1	-	CASSLYTEAFF	TGTGCCAGCAGCTTGTATACTGAAGCTTTCTTT
TRBV5-1	-	TRBJ2-4	-	CASSLGQTVGKNIQYF	TGCGCCAGCAGCCTAGGACAGACCGTTGGCAAAAACATTCAGTACTTC
TRBV7-9	-	TRBJ2-7	-	CASTARREWGGYEQYF	TGTGCCAGCACGGCGAGGAGGGAGTGGGGCGGGTACGAGCAGTACTTC
TRBV28	-	TRBJ2-2	TRBD2	CAIGTSGGGGELFF	TGTGCCATCGGGACTAGCGGGGGCGGCGGGGAGCTGTTTTTT
TRBV29-1	-	TRBJ1-3	-	CSVEDLSGSSGNTIYF	TGCAGCGTTGAAGATCTTTCGGGGAGCTCTGGAAACACCATATATTTT
TRBV19	-	TRBJ2-3	-	CASSMDRSTDTQYF	TGTGCCAGTAGTATGGACAGAAGCACAGATACGCAGTATTTT
TRBV29-1	-	TRBJ1-5	-	CSVTENSNQPQHF	TGCAGCGTTACAGAGAATAGCAATCAGCCCCAGCATTTT
TRBV27	-	TRBJ2-1	-	CASSFQWGKDEQFF	TGTGCCAGCAGTTTCCAGTGGGGCAAGGATGAGCAGTTCTTC
TRBV5-1	-	TRBJ2-5	-	CASSLANSGGETQYF	TGCGCCAGCAGCTTGGCAAATAGCGGCGGAGAGACCCAGTACTTC
TRBV4-1	once	TRBJ1-4	-	CASKMGEANEKLFF	TGCGCCAGCAAGATGGGAGAGGCTAATGAAAAACTGTTTTTT
TRBV2	once	TRBJ2-1	TRBD2	CASRVAGGMGNEQFF	TGTGCCAGCAGAGTAGCGGGGGGAATGGGGAATGAGCAGTTCTTC
TRBV29-1	-	TRBJ2-3	TRBD1	CSVETGAGTDTQYF	TGCAGCGTTGAAACAGGGGCAGGCACAGATACGCAGTATTTT
TRBV7-8	-	TRBJ1-1	-	CASSLREGRMNTEAFF	TGTGCCAGCAGCTTGAGGGAAGGACGGATGAACACTGAAGCTTTCTTT
TRBV7-2	-	TRBJ1-6	-	CASSRIPGGFAGDNSPLHF	TGTGCCAGCAGCCGAATTCCGGGGGGCTTTGCGGGGGATAATTCACCCCTCCACTTT
TRBV4-3	-	TRBJ2-7	-	CASSQGFSYEQYF	TGCGCCAGCAGCCAGGGCTTCTCCTACGAGCAGTACTTC
TRBV19	-	TRBJ1-1	-	CASSIRGGEAFF	TGTGCCAGTAGTATCCGCGGGGGGGAAGCTTTCTTT